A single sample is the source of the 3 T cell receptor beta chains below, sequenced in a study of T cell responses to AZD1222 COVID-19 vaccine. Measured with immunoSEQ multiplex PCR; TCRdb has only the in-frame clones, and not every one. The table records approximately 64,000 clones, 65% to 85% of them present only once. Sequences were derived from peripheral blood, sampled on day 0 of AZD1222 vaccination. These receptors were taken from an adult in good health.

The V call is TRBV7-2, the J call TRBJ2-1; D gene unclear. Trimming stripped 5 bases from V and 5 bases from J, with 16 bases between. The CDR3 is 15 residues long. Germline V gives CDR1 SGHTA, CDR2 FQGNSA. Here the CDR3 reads CASSLPRRLNNEQFF. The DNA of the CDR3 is TGTGCCAGCAGCCTACCCCGCCGGCTGAACAATGAGCAGTTCTTC.

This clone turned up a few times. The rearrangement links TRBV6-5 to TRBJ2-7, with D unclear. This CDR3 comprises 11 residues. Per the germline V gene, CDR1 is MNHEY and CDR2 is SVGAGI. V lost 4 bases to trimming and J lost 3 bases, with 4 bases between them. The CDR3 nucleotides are TGTGCCAGCAGTTCCGACTACGAGCAGTACTTC. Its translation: CASSSDYEQYF.

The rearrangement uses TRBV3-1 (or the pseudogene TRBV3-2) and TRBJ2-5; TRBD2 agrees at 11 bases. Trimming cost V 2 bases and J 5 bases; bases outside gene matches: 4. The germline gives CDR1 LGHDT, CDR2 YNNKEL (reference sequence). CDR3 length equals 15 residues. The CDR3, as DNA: TGTGCCAGCAGCCAACCTATAGCGGGGGGGGAGACCCAGTACTTC. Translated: CASSQPIAGGETQYF.